Below, 26 T cell receptor beta chains from the same sample are listed, as sequenced in a study of shared clonotypes between healthy human individuals. Naive CD8 cells lacked CD45RO and underwent positive selection for CCR7, leaving out terminally differentiated effector memory CD45RA+ cells. The data were produced by immunoSEQ multiplex PCR, yet TCRdb's version contains in-frame clones alone and is incomplete. The sample yields around 580,000 clones, 95% to 98% seen once. Source material: naive CD8+ T cells sorted from blood. The receptors originated from a man aged 25 to 40 in good health.

A word on this clone: Other DNA sequences of this sample code for an identical CDR3. V and J are TRBV18 and TRBJ2-3; D might be TRBD1 (6 bases). Trimming left V 4 bases short and J 1 base short, with 15 bases between. This CDR3 has 16 amino acids. Germline CDR1 KGHSH, CDR2 LQKENI. For the CDR3, the DNA is TGTGCCAGCTCACTCAAAAAGGGGGATGGCACAGATACGCAGTATTTT. It codes for CASSLKKGDGTDTQYF.

V and J are TRBV7-3 and TRBJ2-7; D possibly corresponds to TRBD2 (7 bases). The germline CDR1 and CDR2 sequences are SGHTA and FQGTGA. Trimming removed 2 bases at V and 7 bases at J, with 12 bases between. The CDR3 extends over 13 amino acids. CDR3 sequence reads: CASSLAGAREQYF. Here the CDR3 DNA reads TGTGCCAGCAGCTTAGCGGGGGCGCGGGAGCAGTACTTC.

V is TRBV30 and J is TRBJ1-1; the D gene is possibly TRBD1 (5 bases). The CDR3 has 13 residues. The germline V gene encodes CDR1 GTSNPN and CDR2 SVGIG (reference sequence). With 3 bases removed from V and 4 bases from J, the gap between germline ends came to 12 bases. CDR3 DNA sequence: TGTGCCTGGAGGGAGGAGGGGCTCACTGAAGCTTTCTTT. It is translated as CAWREEGLTEAFF.

A single count supports this clone. The V call is TRBV27, the J call TRBJ2-7; TRBD1 matches at 7 bases. This CDR3 has 15 residues. J gave up 2 bases and V 6 bases, and 10 bases lay outside the gene matches. Germline V gene lookup returns CDR1 MNHEY and CDR2 SMNVEV (reference sequence). The CDR3 DNA is TGTGCCAGCAGCGACGGGACAGCCTCAGCCTACGAGCAGTACTTC. Amino acids: CASSDGTASAYEQYF.

The chain carries TRBV11-2 and TRBJ1-5, with D possibly being TRBD1 (6 bases). This CDR3 is 14 amino acids long. V shed 5 bases and J shed 1 base, with 9 bases lying between them. Germline loops: CDR1 SGHAT, CDR2 FQNNGV. CDR3 region: CASSRGDSNQPQHF. CDR3 DNA: TGTGCCAGCAGCAGGGGGGACAGCAATCAGCCCCAGCATTTT.

The V call is TRBV9, the J call TRBJ2-7; no firm D call. The V gene lost 0 bases and the J gene lost 0 bases, with 7 bases spanning the gap. The CDR3 length is 14 residues. Germline-derived CDR1 and CDR2 are SGDLS and YYNGEE. CDR3 sequence reads: CASSVVESSYEQYF. In nucleotides, the CDR3 is TGTGCCAGCAGCGTAGTGGAGAGCTCCTACGAGCAGTACTTC.

The V call is TRBV11-2, the J call TRBJ1-1; TRBD1 is a possible D gene (6 bases). Germline V gives CDR1 SGHAT, CDR2 FQNNGV. V gave up 5 bases and J gave up 5 bases, with 21 bases separating them. CDR3 length: 16 residues. The CDR3 is CASSRQGGRKWTEAFF. The DNA for the CDR3 is TGTGCCAGCAGCCGGCAAGGGGGACGAAAATGGACTGAAGCTTTCTTT.

The chain couples TRBV7-2 to TRBJ2-7, with D perhaps assigned TRBD1 or TRBD2 (5 bases each). The germline V and J ends were trimmed by 2 bases and 0 bases, with 17 bases remaining between them. This CDR3 region has 17 residues. From germline, CDR1 is SGHTA and CDR2 FQGNSA. CDR3 bases: TGTGCCAGCAGCTTAAACGCAGGGACCAAGATCTCCTACGAGCAGTACTTC. This codes for CASSLNAGTKISYEQYF. Full variable domain (remainder filled in from reference TRBV7-2 and TRBJ2-7): GAGVSQSPSNKVTEKGKDVELRCDPISGHTALYWYRQSLGQGLEFLIYFQGNSAPDKSGLPSDRFSAERTGGSVSTLTIQRTQQEDSAVYLCASSLNAGTKISYEQYFGPGTRLTVT.

This clone came up once. The chain has TRBV25-1 and TRBJ1-4, with D hard to call. V lost 1 base and J lost 8, with 8 bases in between. Germline V lookup: CDR1 MGHDK, CDR2 SYGVNS. There are 13 residues in the CDR3. The CDR3 protein is CASSEWTEEKLFF. DNA of the CDR3: TGTGCCAGCAGTGAATGGACGGAAGAAAAACTGTTTTTT.

The CDR3 reads CASSQELAGVYNEQFF. The CDR3 DNA reads TGCGCCAGCAGCCAAGAGTTAGCAGGGGTGTACAATGAGCAGTTCTTC. The chain is built from TRBV4-3 and TRBJ2-1; a possible D gene is TRBD1 (6 bases). The V end lost 0 bases, the J end lost 4 bases, and 13 bases lay between the germline ends. The CDR3 has 16 residues. CDR1 LGHNA and CDR2 YSLEER come from the germline V gene.

This chain connects TRBV4-1 to TRBJ2-3; D uncertain. The CDR3 covers 15 residues. The V gene's germline CDR1 is MGHRA and CDR2 YSYEKL. Between the trimmed V and J ends, which lost 1 base and 2 bases, there was a span of 10 bases. The CDR3 protein is CASSQGPGPTDTQYF. DNA of the CDR3: TGCGCCAGCAGCCAAGGTCCGGGTCCCACAGATACGCAGTATTTT.

The J gene is TRBJ2-1, the V gene TRBV5-4; 9 bases match TRBD2. The germline V gene encodes CDR1 SGHNT and CDR2 YYREEE (reference sequence). With 3 bases clipped from V and 2 bases from J, the junction kept 3 bases outside the gene matches. The CDR3 totals 15 residues. The CDR3 coding sequence is TGTGCCAGCAGCTCCTGGACTAGCGCCTACAATGAGCAGTTCTTC. Its protein product is CASSSWTSAYNEQFF.

V gene TRBV10-2 combines with J gene TRBJ2-1; TRBD2 matches at 9 bases. Germline lookup yields CDR1 WSHSY and CDR2 SAAADI. The CDR3 totals 17 residues. After removal of 2 bases from V and 4 bases from J, the junction contained 9 bases not matched to a gene. Here the CDR3 reads CASSEVDSGRGYNEQFF. Here the CDR3 DNA reads TGCGCCAGCAGTGAGGTTGATAGCGGGAGAGGGTACAATGAGCAGTTCTTC.

The chain is built from TRBV7-8 and TRBJ2-1; maybe TRBD2 (5 bases). From germline, CDR1 is SGHVS and CDR2 FQNEAQ. V was trimmed by 3 bases and J by 4 bases, leaving 13 bases between them. The CDR3 sequence is 15 residues long. The CDR3 bases are TGTGCCAGCAGCTTCCGGGATACGTATTACAATGAGCAGTTCTTC. Protein product: CASSFRDTYYNEQFF. Supplemented by reference TRBV7-8 and TRBJ2-1, the full variable domain reads GAGVSQSPRYKVAKRGQDVALRCDPISGHVSLFWYQQALGQGPEFLTYFQNEAQLDKSGLPSDRFFAERPEGSVSTLKIQRTQQEDSAVYLCASSFRDTYYNEQFFGPGTRLTVL.

This chain uses TRBV29-1 with TRBJ1-2, with 9 bases aligning to TRBD1. The CDR3 covers 14 residues. Germline V gene sequence: CDR1 SQVTM, CDR2 ANQGSEA. Trimming took 3 bases from V and 5 from J; bases not matched to a gene: 7. The CDR3 reads CSVDRTGESYGYTF. CDR3 nucleotides: TGCAGCGTTGATCGGACAGGGGAAAGTTATGGCTACACCTTC.

V gene TRBV7-8 combines with J gene TRBJ2-6, with D perhaps matching TRBD1 or TRBD2 (5 bases each). The CDR3 is 19 residues long. The germline V gene has CDR1 SGHVS and CDR2 FQNEAQ. Trimming pared 5 bases from V and 0 bases from J, leaving 20 bases between. The CDR3 loop is CASSRDAGWSLSGANVLTF. The DNA for the CDR3 is TGTGCCAGCAGCCGGGACGCAGGGTGGAGTCTCTCTGGGGCCAACGTCCTGACTTTC.

The rearrangement uses TRBV9 and TRBJ2-7; D is uncertain. The germline V gene encodes CDR1 SGDLS and CDR2 YYNGEE. With 2 bases removed from V and 2 bases from J, the gap between germline ends came to 11 bases. The CDR3 covers 14 residues. CDR3 amino acids: CASSVSWGTYEQYF. The CDR3, as DNA: TGTGCCAGCAGCGTTTCTTGGGGAACCTACGAGCAGTACTTC.

This chain links TRBV11-2 with TRBJ1-3; 7 nucleotides match TRBD1. The germline gives CDR1 SGHAT, CDR2 FQNNGV. Trimming cost V 0 bases and J 0 bases; bases outside gene matches: 5. The CDR3 is 17 amino acids. The CDR3 sequence is CASSLDGWDSSGNTIYF. CDR3 DNA: TGTGCCAGCAGCTTAGATGGTTGGGACAGCTCTGGAAACACCATATATTTT.

CDR3 in amino acids: CASSGSVYEQYF. The CDR3 bases are TGTGCCAGCAGCGGATCTGTCTACGAGCAGTACTTC. The chain employs TRBV28 and TRBJ2-7; no definite D call. Germline-derived CDR1 and CDR2 are MDHEN and SYDVKM. V lost 6 bases and J lost 3, with 9 bases in between. The CDR3 extends over 12 amino acids.

V usage is TRBV29-1 and J usage is TRBJ2-1; D is undetermined. The CDR3 runs 13 residues. CDR1 and CDR2 (germline): SQVTM, ANQGSEA. Trimming took 7 bases from V and 2 from J, leaving 12 bases between them. The CDR3 here is CSGAGAPYNEQFF. CDR3 nucleotides: TGCAGCGGTGCTGGAGCCCCCTACAATGAGCAGTTCTTC.

The chain is built from TRBV28 and TRBJ2-7; TRBD2 aligns across 7 bases. Germline V gives CDR1 MDHEN, CDR2 SYDVKM. This CDR3 region has 14 residues. With V trimmed by 3 bases and J by 2 bases, 4 bases remained unmatched. Here the CDR3 DNA reads TGTGCCAGCAGTTTCGGGGAGGGTCCCTACGAGCAGTACTTC. Protein product: CASSFGEGPYEQYF.

Details on this clone: Other DNA sequences from this sample encode an identical CDR3 as well. The rearrangement links TRBV5-1 to TRBJ2-7; no reliable D call. This CDR3 is 11 amino acids long. CDR1 is SGHRS, CDR2 YFSETQ, per germline. Deletions cut 4 bases from V and 4 bases from J, with 6 bases between. CDR3 sequence: CASSDSYEQYF. In nucleotides, the CDR3 is TGCGCCAGCAGCGACTCTTACGAGCAGTACTTC.

The chain carries TRBV10-3 and TRBJ2-7; the D gene is possibly TRBD1 (6 bases). The CDR3 has 13 amino acids. V shed 4 bases and J shed 4 bases, with 11 bases lying between them. CDR1 and CDR2 from the germline V gene are ENHRY and SYGVKD. The DNA for the CDR3 is TGTGCCATCAGTGGAGGCAGGGGTTACGAGCAGTACTTC. Protein: CAISGGRGYEQYF.

The chain employs TRBV5-1 and TRBJ2-7, with 7 bases aligning to TRBD1. The germline CDR1 and CDR2 sequences are SGHRS and YFSETQ. J gave up 3 bases and V 0 bases, and 3 bases lay outside the gene matches. The CDR3 sequence is 14 residues long. CDR3 nucleotide sequence: TGCGCCAGCAGCTTGGAGGACAGGTTCTACGAGCAGTACTTC. This codes for CASSLEDRFYEQYF.

This clone was observed a single time. The rearrangement joins TRBV27 to TRBJ1-1; tentatively, D is TRBD1 (5 bases). Germline values: CDR1 MNHEY, CDR2 SMNVEV (reference sequence). The V end lost 6 bases, the J end lost 11 bases, and 19 bases lay between the germline ends. This CDR3 region has 13 residues. CDR3 loop: CASSFSREGEAFF. In DNA, the CDR3 is TGTGCCAGCAGCTTTAGCAGGGAGGGCGAGGCTTTCTTT.

This chain uses TRBV2 with TRBJ2-1, with D unresolved. The germline V gene has CDR1 SNHLY and CDR2 FYNNEI. The CDR3 consists of 12 residues. The V end was cut by 6 bases, the J end by 6 bases, with 9 bases between. CDR3 residues: CASSRLSNEQFF. In nucleotides, the CDR3 is TGTGCCAGCAGCCGACTGTCCAATGAGCAGTTCTTC.